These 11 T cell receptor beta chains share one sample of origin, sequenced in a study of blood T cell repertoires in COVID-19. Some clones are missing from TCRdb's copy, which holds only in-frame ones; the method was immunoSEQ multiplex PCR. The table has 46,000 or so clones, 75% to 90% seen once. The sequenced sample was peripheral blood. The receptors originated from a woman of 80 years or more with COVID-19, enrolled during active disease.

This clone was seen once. The CDR3 DNA is TGTGCCAGTAGTATGCACTGGGCTAGCGGGAGAAACTATGAGCAGTTCTTC. Its protein product is CASSMHWASGRNYEQFF. The chain has TRBV19 and TRBJ2-1; TRBD2 agrees at 10 bases. Germline V gene lookup returns CDR1 LNHDA and CDR2 SQIVND (reference sequence). With 3 bases clipped from V and 8 bases from J, the junction kept 13 bases outside the gene matches. The CDR3 loop spans 17 amino acids.

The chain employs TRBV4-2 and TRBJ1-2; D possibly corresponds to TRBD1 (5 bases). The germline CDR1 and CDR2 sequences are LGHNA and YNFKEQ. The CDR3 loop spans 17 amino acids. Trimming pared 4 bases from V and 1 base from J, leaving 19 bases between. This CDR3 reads CASSPLTPTAINYGYTF. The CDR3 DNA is TGTGCCAGCAGCCCACTAACTCCGACAGCCATTAACTATGGCTACACCTTC.

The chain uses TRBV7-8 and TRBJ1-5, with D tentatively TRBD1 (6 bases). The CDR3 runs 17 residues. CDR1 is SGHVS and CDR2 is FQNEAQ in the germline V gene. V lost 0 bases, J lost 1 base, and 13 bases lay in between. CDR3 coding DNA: TGTGCCAGCAGCTTAGCCGGAACAGGGATCAGCAATCAGCCCCAGCATTTT. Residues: CASSLAGTGISNQPQHF.

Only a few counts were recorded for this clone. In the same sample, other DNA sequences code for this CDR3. The CDR3 coding sequence is TGTGCCAGCAGGCGGGGCTCTGGGGCCAACGTCCTGACTTTC. As protein: CASRRGSGANVLTF. The J gene is TRBJ2-6, the V gene TRBV6-5, with D perhaps TRBD2 (6 bases). V lost 6 bases and J lost 0, with 6 bases in between. There are 14 residues in the CDR3. Per the germline V gene, CDR1 is MNHEY and CDR2 is SVGAGI.

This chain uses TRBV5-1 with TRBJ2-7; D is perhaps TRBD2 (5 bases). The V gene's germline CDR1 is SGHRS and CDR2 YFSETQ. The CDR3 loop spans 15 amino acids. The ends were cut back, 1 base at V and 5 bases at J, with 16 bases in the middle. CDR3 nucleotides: TGCGCCAGCAGCTTGCGGGTCGAAGGGAGAAACGAGCAGTACTTC. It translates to CASSLRVEGRNEQYF.

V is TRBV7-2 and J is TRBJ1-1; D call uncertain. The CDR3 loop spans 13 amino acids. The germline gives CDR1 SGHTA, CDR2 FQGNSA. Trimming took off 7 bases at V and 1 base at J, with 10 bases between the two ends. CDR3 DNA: TGTGCCAGCACCATCTCCAGGAACACTGAAGCTTTCTTT. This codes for CASTISRNTEAFF.

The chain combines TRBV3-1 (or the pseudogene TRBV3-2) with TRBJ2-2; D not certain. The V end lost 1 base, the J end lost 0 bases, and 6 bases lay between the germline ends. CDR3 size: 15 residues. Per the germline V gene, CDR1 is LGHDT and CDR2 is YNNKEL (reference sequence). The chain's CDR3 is CASSQGTANTGELFF. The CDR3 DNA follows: TGTGCCAGCAGCCAAGGAACAGCGAACACCGGGGAGCTGTTTTTT.

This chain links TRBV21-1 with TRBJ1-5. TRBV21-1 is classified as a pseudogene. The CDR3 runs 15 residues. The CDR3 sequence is CASSKIAAFNQPQHF. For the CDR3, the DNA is TGTGCCAGCAGCAAAATAGCTGCGTTCAATCAGCCCCAGCATTTT.

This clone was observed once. The CDR3 reads CASSESDGAEAFF. CDR3 coding DNA: TGTGCCAGCAGTGAGTCGGATGGAGCTGAAGCTTTCTTT. The gene calls are TRBV2 and TRBJ1-1, with no clear D. This CDR3 contains 13 residues. Germline values: CDR1 SNHLY, CDR2 FYNNEI. The V and J ends lost 3 bases and 6 bases respectively, with 11 bases between them. Looking up the rest from reference TRBV2 and TRBJ1-1 gives the full variable domain: EPEVTQTPSHQVTQMGQEVILRCVPISNHLYFYWYRQILGQKVEFLVSFYNNEISEKSEIFDDQFSVERPDGSNFTLKIRSTKLEDSAMYFCASSESDGAEAFFGQGTRLTVV.

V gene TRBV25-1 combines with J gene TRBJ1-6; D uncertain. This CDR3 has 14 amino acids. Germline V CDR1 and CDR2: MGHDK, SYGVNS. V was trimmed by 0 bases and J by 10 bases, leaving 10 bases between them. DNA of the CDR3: TGTGCCAGCAGTGAATACCCCGAGGCCTCACCCCTCCACTTT. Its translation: CASSEYPEASPLHF. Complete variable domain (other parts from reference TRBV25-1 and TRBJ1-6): EADIYQTPRYLVIGTGKKITLECSQTMGHDKMYWYQQDPGMELHLIHYSYGVNSTEKGDLSSESTVSRIRTEHFPLTLESARPSHTSQYLCASSEYPEASPLHFGNGTRLTVT.

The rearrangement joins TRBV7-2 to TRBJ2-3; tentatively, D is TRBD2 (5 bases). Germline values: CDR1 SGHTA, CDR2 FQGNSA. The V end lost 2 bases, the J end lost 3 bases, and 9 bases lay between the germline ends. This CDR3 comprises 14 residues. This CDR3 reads CASSLHRTTDTQYF. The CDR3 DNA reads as TGTGCCAGCAGCTTACACCGGACTACAGATACGCAGTATTTT. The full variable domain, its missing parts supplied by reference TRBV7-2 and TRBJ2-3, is GAGVSQSPSNKVTEKGKDVELRCDPISGHTALYWYRQSLGQGLEFLIYFQGNSAPDKSGLPSDRFSAERTGGSVSTLTIQRTQQEDSAVYLCASSLHRTTDTQYFGPGTRLTVL.